This TCR beta chain is drawn from a study of cytomegalovirus exposure and HLA in healthy donors listed by TCRdb under 2017. Describing the broader study: An earlier analysis of some 500 of the donors reported approximately 270 Gb of sequence data and approximately 110 million unique TCR beta sequences from around 200 million T cells. Across about 380 genotyped donors of the cohort, an average of about 200,000 unique TCR beta nucleotide sequences per donor were sequenced, and roughly 17% of those sequences were non-productive. In addition to the first cohort of roughly 670 subjects, a separate validation cohort of 130 or so different subjects was used. A later analysis re-analyzed previously published TCR beta repertoires from roughly 690 donors and added high-resolution HLA genotyping to study TCR occurrence patterns. Class I and class II HLA loci were covered by the typing at four-digit resolution. The study used immunosequencing to profile the T cell repertoires of approximately 650 subjects and linked those repertoires to cytomegalovirus serostatus. All discovery cohort repertoires had been generated on a single sequencing platform. The genetic ancestry cluster associated with self-reported Caucasian donors included over 65% of the 398 genotyped donors. To decide whether each TCR beta V gene segment behaved as functional or pseudogenic, an earlier analysis of some 540 of the donors relied on high-throughput TCR beta sequencing. In a later genetic analysis, genome-wide SNP genotypes for about three fifths of the 666 donors were used, and that subset was treated as a discovery cohort. Roughly 300 gigabases of sequencing data and 70 million to 95 million unique TCR sequences made up an early release that covered roughly 670 HLA-typed donors. The number of donors typed differed by locus, with 629-630 for A, B, C, DRB1 and DQB1, more than 500 for DQA1, 600 to 610 for DPA1, and some 440 for DPB1. The study aimed to test whether cataloging public T cell receptors could reveal signatures of past pathogen exposure. Roughly 5 DR-DQ haplotypes were handled as single units for association and clustering, since linkage in the cohort was strong. To predict cytomegalovirus infection status, the study brought together high-throughput TCR immunosequencing, statistical association of individual TCRs with disease status, and machine learning. In the later analysis, no new phenotypic data were used to find candidate immune exposures; instead, reliance was placed on TCR beta sequences and their occurrence across donors. Donor age, sex, ethnicity and CMV serostatus were collected together with the repertoire data.

The cohort consisted of 600 or so healthy bone marrow donors. At the time of sampling, all cohort members were nominally healthy, though unrecorded immune exposures were likely present. The donor was CMV seronegative and belonged to the group of roughly 330 seronegative cohort members. Each donor provided a peripheral blood sample, and peripheral blood mononuclear cells were used for TCR beta sequencing. Genomic DNA extraction from the blood cell samples was performed with the Qiagen DNeasy Blood Extraction Kit. Comments on this clone: Its antigen is still unknown. Per-base qualities were not stored, and no clone one base away is much larger.

The germline V gene (reference sequence) gives CDR1 as LNHDA and CDR2 as SQIVND. There are 17 amino acids in the CDR3, from cysteine to phenylalanine inclusive. The CDR3 DNA has 51 bases and is translated from base 1. V has 2 bases trimmed and J has 5 bases trimmed; junction bases matching no gene number 9. Overall study results and their limits: Across donors, most TCR sequences were observed very rarely, whereas some public TCRs were present in many individuals. A few of the identified cytomegalovirus-associated TCR beta chains were confirmed in vitro to be specific for cytomegalovirus antigens. When HLA alleles, especially DR and DQ, strongly co-occurred, TCR associations were difficult to assign to individual alleles. The authors suggested that the approach could potentially be generalized to other disease states and immunological phenotypes. HLA typing was unavailable for some donors at each locus, so association tests used only the typed subset. A later genetic analysis reported fewer N-insertions in productive TCRs among donors in an Asian-associated ancestry cluster than the roughly 700-donor mean. In the study, 150 to 200 TCR beta chains were listed as associated with cytomegalovirus. According to a later analysis, TCR association rates differed among HLA loci, with DRB1 alleles showing the most associated TCRs and HLA-C alleles showing the fewest. V-gene and J-gene trimming of TCR beta chains was associated with a missense DCLRE1C variant in a later genetic analysis, and the association was replicated in an independent cohort. Most CMV-associated TCR beta chains appeared to be HLA-restricted in a later analysis, and the HLA associations seemed to be driven largely by CMV exposure. A further reported finding was that TCR beta sequences accurately predicted the HLA-A and HLA-B alleles for most subjects in the first cohort. A cluster of highly shared sequence variants was judged likely to represent a technical artifact of the sequencing pipeline. Cytomegalovirus status was reported to be diagnosed by the classifier with high specificity and sensitivity in both the original and validation cohorts. Some IMGT-functional V segments, including TRBV6-2 and TRBV6-3, could not be distinguished by the 87-base-pair reads and were therefore excluded. Correlated functional status among segregating V segments might reflect linkage disequilibrium, but an unknown experimental factor could not be ruled out. For the cohort, immune exposure information was limited to CMV serostatus. In a later analysis, some 18,000 TCR beta sequences were associated with specific HLA alleles at a false discovery rate of 0.05. This cohort had only TCR beta chains sequenced, and the lack of alpha or paired-chain data limited which features could be detected. The presence/absence analyses assumed that sequencing depth was roughly uniform across donors, and that assumption may not be true. Because counts were too low, roughly 18 rarely observed V segments, including chromosome 9 orphons, were left out of the earlier analysis of 587 of the donors. A later analysis reported that several top co-occurrence clusters appeared linked to parvovirus B19, influenza, CMV and Epstein-Barr virus. An earlier analysis of approximately 590 of the donors showed that most TCR beta V segments appeared in productive rearrangements either about 90% or about 30% of the time, which broadly matched IMGT annotations. Compared with equally common non-associated chains, HLA-associated TCR beta chains in a later analysis were more clonally expanded and had lower generation probabilities.

The library was prepared using the immunoSEQ multiplex PCR assay. The multiplex PCR relied on a mix of 60 forward primers for TCR Vbeta segments and 13 reverse primers for TCR Jbeta segments. The CDR3 region of rearranged TCR beta genes was amplified from genomic DNA by a multiplex PCR assay. The amplified TCR beta libraries were sequenced on the Illumina HiSeq System as 87-base-pair reads. Per the original workflow: A later analysis tallied 75 million to 95 million unique TCR beta chains across the 666 repertoires, and some 10 million of those chains were shared by two or more donors. Raw reads were error-corrected and collapsed into unique sequences with a nearest-neighbor algorithm that merged closely related sequences to remove PCR and sequencing errors. CDR3 sequences were aligned to IMGT reference sequences to assign V, D and J gene segments. For a sequence to be retained, a match of at least six nucleotides was required to both a V gene segment and a J gene segment. Rearrangements were classified as productive when the CDR3 lacked stop codons and remained in frame with V and J, and all other rearrangements were classified as non-productive. CDR3 was defined by IMGT convention, running from the second conserved V-encoded cysteine to the conserved J-encoded phenylalanine. The earlier analysis of 500 to 750 of the donors excluded any sequence lacking an unambiguous match to a single V gene segment. In an earlier analysis of 587 of the donors, V segments were called functional above 56.7% productive rearrangements and were called segregating when the between-donor standard deviation exceeded 5%. A statistical classification framework was developed to diagnose cytomegalovirus status using the catalog of TCR beta chain sequences. A later analysis assigned V and J genes by comparing TCR nucleotide sequences with IMGT/GENE-DB human TR gene sequences. In a later analysis, CDR3 sequences and most-parsimonious VDJ recombination scenarios were assigned using the TCRdist pipeline. In a later analysis, every TCR beta chain was defined by the combination of its CDR3 amino acid sequence and its V-gene family, and reads without a unique V-gene family were dropped. As a way to deal with suspected cross-contamination and a sequencing artifact, a later analysis dropped hundreds of nucleotide sequences that were highly shared and had low generation probability. In a later analysis, a clonal expansion index for each public chain was calculated from normalized within-repertoire ranks of inferred template counts. In a later analysis, generation probabilities were computed using a VDJ recombination model fitted to out-of-frame rearrangements, and the results were checked against IGoR. A later analysis scored TCR-TCR, TCR-HLA and TCR-CMV co-occurrence with hypergeometric tests, applying a repertoire-size bias correction to TCR pairs. In a later analysis, false discovery rates were estimated by permuting HLA or CMV assignments 20 times. A later analysis grouped co-occurring TCRs with DBSCAN, adding TCRdist sequence similarity when clustering within HLA-allele-positive subsets. For co-occurrence clustering, repertoires with fewer than 30,000 or more than 120,000 public chains were excluded, along with 5 or 6 repertoires with anomalous nucleotide sharing. The clones in this table, taken by TCRdb from immuneACCESS, are in-frame only. Not every clone is retained; where verified, under half of the shortfall comes from an unresolved V gene, and the cause of the rest is unknown. The DNA gave D and trimming, while V, J and clone size come from that table. This sample gives approximately 100,000 clones in total; over 70% of them show up just once. Over 9.5% of the sample rests with the top ten.

Source material: PBMCs. This clonotype originated in a man in his forties or fifties in good health and CMV-seronegative. The sequence is built from TRBV19 and TRBJ1-1, and TRBD1 aligns with 12 junction nucleotides. The DNA sequence is given as TGTGCCAGTAGTATAACTAGGCGGGGACAGGGGGCGACTGAAGCTTTCTTT. Protein translation: CASSITRRGQGATEAFF.